This T cell receptor beta chain was captured in a study of monozygotic twins with inflammatory bowel disease. The CDR3 has 15 amino acids. CDR1 SNHLY and CDR2 FYNNEI come from the germline V gene. As to this clonotype: Its antigen remains unidentified.

General observations from the study: The sharing of clonotypes with others was lower in IBD patients than in healthy twins, especially with disease activity.

Two nested PCRs, of around 15 and 9 cycles, processed TCRalpha and TCRbeta cDNA. Using the 5' RACE reads, TCRdb records one entry per CDR3 protein without DNA. Its listing shows about 210,000 distinct CDR3 sequences. J is TRBJ2-7 and V is TRBV2; the D call from TCRdb, TRBD1, cannot be confirmed without DNA. This sequence originates from a human donor with ulcerative colitis or Crohn's disease, or a healthy co-twin of an affected twin (not recorded which). The specimen sequenced was blood. CDR3 amino acids: CASSIPGQGAGEQYF.